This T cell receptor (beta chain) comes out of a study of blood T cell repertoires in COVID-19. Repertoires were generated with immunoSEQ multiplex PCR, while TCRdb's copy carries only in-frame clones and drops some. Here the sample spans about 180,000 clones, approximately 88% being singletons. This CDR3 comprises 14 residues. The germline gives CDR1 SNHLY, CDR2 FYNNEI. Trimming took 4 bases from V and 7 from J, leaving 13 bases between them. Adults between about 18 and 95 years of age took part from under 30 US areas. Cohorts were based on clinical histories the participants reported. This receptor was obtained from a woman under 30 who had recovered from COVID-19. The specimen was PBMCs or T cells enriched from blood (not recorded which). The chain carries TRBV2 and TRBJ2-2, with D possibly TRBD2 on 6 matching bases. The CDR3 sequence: CASSVLARGGELFF. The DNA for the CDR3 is TGTGCCAGCAGTGTCCTAGCGAGGGGCGGGGAGCTGTTTTTT.